The 24 T cell receptor beta chains below all came from one sample that was sequenced in a study of cytomegalovirus exposure and HLA in healthy donors. In the PCR, 60 Vbeta and 13 Jbeta primers were used. Assay: immunoSEQ multiplex PCR; the TCRdb copy retains only in-frame clones and omits some. Of fewer than 200,000 clones in the sample, 85% are singletons; the top ten hold approximately 2.3%. Sequencing was carried out using PBMCs. Receptor source: a man in his late teens or twenties in good health and CMV-seropositive.

This chain connects TRBV5-4 to TRBJ2-7; D is possibly TRBD1 (6 bases). The CDR3 is 16 amino acids. Germline-derived CDR1 and CDR2 are SGHNT and YYREEE (reference sequence). Trimming took 3 bases from V and 3 from J, leaving 19 bases between them. The CDR3 is CASSSRGQGSIYEQYF. CDR3 coding DNA: TGTGCCAGCAGCTCCAGGGGCCAGGGTAGTATCTACGAGCAGTACTTC.

CDR3 loop: CASSLGPTDSYEQYF. In nucleotides, the CDR3 is TGTGCCAGCAGCTTGGGGCCCACCGACTCCTACGAGCAGTACTTC. J is TRBJ2-7 and V is TRBV5-4; D unclear. The V gene's germline CDR1 is SGHNT and CDR2 YYREEE (reference sequence). The ends were cut back, 0 bases at V and 0 bases at J, with 10 bases in the middle. This CDR3 is 15 amino acids long.

The count of this clone is one. This sequence joins TRBV4-3 and TRBJ2-5, with 9 bases lining up with TRBD2. This CDR3 is built from 15 residues. Germline V gene lookup returns CDR1 LGHNA and CDR2 YSLEER. V was pared by 3 bases and J by 2 bases, with 4 bases of the junction left unmatched. The CDR3: CASSQLAGGQETQYF. DNA for the CDR3: TGCGCCAGCAGCCAGCTGGCGGGGGGGCAAGAGACCCAGTACTTC.

This chain links TRBV9 with TRBJ1-1; TRBD1 aligns across 9 bases. This CDR3 is built from 14 residues. With 2 bases clipped from V and 3 bases from J, the junction kept 2 bases outside the gene matches. Germline-derived CDR1 and CDR2 are SGDLS and YYNGEE. CDR3: CASSVGTGYTEAFF. CDR3 bases: TGTGCCAGCAGCGTCGGGACAGGGTACACTGAAGCTTTCTTT.

V is TRBV12-5 and J is TRBJ2-5; D is unresolved. From germline, CDR1 is LGHNT and CDR2 FRNRAP. The CDR3 length is 11 residues. Trimming shortened V by 4 bases and J by 4 bases, and 4 bases separated the two germline ends. The CDR3 bases are TGTGCTAGTGGTTACAGAGAGACCCAGTACTTC. Residues: CASGYRETQYF.

The chain is built from TRBV5-5 and TRBJ2-5; D gene uncertain. The V gene lost 4 bases and the J gene lost 5 bases, with 15 bases spanning the gap. The germline CDR1 and CDR2 sequences are SGHKS and YYEKEE (reference sequence). CDR3 length: 14 residues. The CDR3 loop reads CASSRQGAVETQYF. DNA for the CDR3: TGTGCCAGCAGCCGCCAAGGAGCAGTGGAGACCCAGTACTTC.

In its sample, this clone was seen a few times. Other nucleotide sequences from this sample produce the same CDR3. This chain uses TRBV29-1 with TRBJ1-5; 7 nucleotides match TRBD1. With V trimmed by 6 bases and J by 7 bases, 9 bases remained unmatched. Germline V gene sequence: CDR1 SQVTM, CDR2 ANQGSEA. The CDR3 runs to 13 residues. CDR3 loop: CSVFTGVGQPQHF. CDR3 sequence (DNA): TGCAGCGTCTTCACAGGGGTCGGCCAGCCCCAGCATTTT. The full variable domain, in which reference TRBV29-1 and TRBJ1-5 provide the parts outside the CDR3, is SAVISQKPSRDICQRGTSLTIQCQVDSQVTMMFWYRQQPGQSLTLIATANQGSEATYESGFVIDKFPISRPNLTFSTLTVSNMSPEDSSIYLCSVFTGVGQPQHFGDGTRLSIL.

This clone was recorded a few times. The CDR3 region has the DNA TGTGCCAGCGTGGACAGGGGAGGGCCTAATGAGCAGTTCTTC. Amino acid sequence: CASVDRGGPNEQFF. This chain connects TRBV19 to TRBJ2-1; the match to TRBD1 covers 9 bases. CDR1 and CDR2 from the germline V gene are LNHDA and SQIVND (reference sequence). V dropped 9 bases and J dropped 7; count of bases not matched to a gene: 10. The CDR3 length is 14 residues.

This chain links TRBV18 with TRBJ1-2, with D possibly matching TRBD1 (6 bases). CDR1 and CDR2 from the germline V gene are KGHSH and LQKENI. Trimming removed 0 bases at V and 1 base at J, with 12 bases between. The CDR3 covers 16 residues. Here the CDR3 DNA reads TGTGCCAGCTCACCACCAACAGGGCCTTTTAACTATGGCTACACCTTC. Translation: CASSPPTGPFNYGYTF.

The rearrangement joins TRBV5-6 to TRBJ1-3, with unresolved D. CDR3 length equals 13 residues. V lost 5 bases, J lost 4 bases, and 10 bases lay in between. CDR1 is SGHDT, CDR2 YYEEEE, per germline. The CDR3 bases are TGTGCCAGCAGGATACTCGAAGGAAACACCATATATTTT. Its protein is CASRILEGNTIYF.

The V and J genes are TRBV18 and TRBJ1-2, with TRBD1 matching 11 bases. In germline, CDR1 is KGHSH, CDR2 LQKENI. V shed 0 bases, J shed 0 bases, and the junction held 3 bases outside the gene matches. The CDR3 runs to 17 residues. CDR3 in amino acids: CASSPPGQGGANYGYTF. The CDR3, as DNA: TGTGCCAGCTCACCACCGGGACAGGGGGGCGCTAACTATGGCTACACCTTC.

V gene TRBV5-1 combines with J gene TRBJ1-5; maybe TRBD1 (6 bases). The length of the CDR3 is 15 residues. The V gene's germline CDR1 is SGHRS and CDR2 YFSETQ. Deletions cut 1 base from V and 7 bases from J, with 15 bases between. In nucleotides, the CDR3 is TGCGCCAGCAGCTTGATATCAGGGGTAGACCAGCCCCAGCATTTT. It encodes CASSLISGVDQPQHF.

The chain joins TRBV9 to TRBJ2-7; TRBD1 is a possible D gene (6 bases). Trimming left V 4 bases short and J 4 bases short, with 15 bases between. Germline CDR1 SGDLS, CDR2 YYNGEE. The CDR3 length is 14 residues. The CDR3: CASSIGQIDYEQYF. The CDR3 DNA sequence: TGTGCCAGCAGCATCGGACAGATTGATTACGAGCAGTACTTC.

For this clone: Different DNA sequences within this sample yield the same CDR3. The CDR3 DNA is TGTGCCTGGAGTGTCGTATCGAACACTGAAGCTTTCTTT. Its translation is CAWSVVSNTEAFF. The chain is built from TRBV30 and TRBJ1-1; D remains unclear. The length of the CDR3 is 13 residues. V was shortened by 0 bases and J by 1 base, with 6 bases between the two germline ends. Per the germline V gene, CDR1 is GTSNPN and CDR2 is SVGIG (reference sequence).

This clone appeared a single time. Other DNA sequences in this sample translate to the same CDR3. For the CDR3, the DNA is TGCGCCAGCAGCTTGGGCGGATCCAATCAGCCCCAGCATTTT. Translation: CASSLGGSNQPQHF. This sequence joins TRBV5-1 and TRBJ1-5; D remains ambiguous. The germline CDR1 and CDR2 sequences are SGHRS and YFSETQ. The CDR3 covers 14 residues. Deletions cut 0 bases from V and 3 bases from J, with 7 bases between.

The chain carries TRBV6-5 and TRBJ2-7; TRBD1 aligns across 9 bases. The V and J ends lost 6 bases and 4 bases, in that order; junction bases with no gene match: 10. Germline V gene data show CDR1 as MNHEY and CDR2 as SVGAGI. This CDR3 is 15 amino acids long. This CDR3 is CASRSGQGSSYEQYF. DNA for the CDR3: TGTGCCAGCAGATCCGGACAGGGGAGTTCGTACGAGCAGTACTTC.

In nucleotides, the CDR3 is TGTGCCTGGATTGCGTCGGACACTGAAGCTTTCTTT. Translating gives CAWIASDTEAFF. The V call is TRBV30, the J call TRBJ1-1; D ambiguous. Trimming took 4 bases from V and 3 from J, leaving 9 bases between them. The V gene's germline CDR1 is GTSNPN and CDR2 SVGIG (reference sequence). The CDR3 is 12 amino acids.

This clone occurred once. This chain links TRBV4-3 with TRBJ2-1, with 7 bases lining up with TRBD1. This CDR3 is built from 18 residues. The ends lost 1 base at V and 5 bases at J; junction bases unmatched: 14. CDR1 and CDR2 (germline): LGHNA, YSLEER. In DNA form, the CDR3 reads TGCGCCAGCAGCCAAGTTACCAGGGGGTCATCACTTGACAATGAGCAGTTCTTC. Amino acid sequence: CASSQVTRGSSLDNEQFF.

The chain has TRBV11-2 and TRBJ1-6; D unresolved. The germline V gene encodes CDR1 SGHAT and CDR2 FQNNGV. Deletions cut 5 bases from V and 8 bases from J, with 7 bases between. This CDR3 is 12 amino acids long. In DNA form, the CDR3 reads TGTGCCAGCAGCATACCGGATTCACCCCTCCACTTT. Translated, it gives CASSIPDSPLHF.

This sequence joins TRBV7-2 and TRBJ2-3; 9 bases map to TRBD1. V was clipped by 3 bases and J by 1 base; unmatched bases: 5. Germline-derived CDR1 and CDR2 are SGHTA and FQGNSA. This CDR3 is built from 16 residues. CDR3 DNA sequence: TGTGCCAGCAGCTTTTCTGGGGACAGGGGCACAGATACGCAGTATTTT. It translates to CASSFSGDRGTDTQYF.

This clone was observed a few times. The rearrangement links TRBV30 to TRBJ1-4; D is unresolved. CDR1 and CDR2 from the germline V gene are GTSNPN and SVGIG (reference sequence). Trimming cost V 5 bases and J 5 bases, with 18 bases left between them. CDR3 length: 15 amino acids. The CDR3 here is CAWRTGLGGNEKLFF. The CDR3 nucleotides are TGTGCCTGGCGTACTGGCTTGGGAGGGAATGAAAAACTGTTTTTT. Using reference TRBV30 and TRBJ1-4 for the parts outside the CDR3, the full variable domain is SQTIHQWPATLVQPVGSPLSLECTVEGTSNPNLYWYRQAAGRGLQLLFYSVGIGQISSEVPQNLSASRPQDRQFILSSKKLLLSDSGFYLCAWRTGLGGNEKLFFGSGTQLSVL.

The rearrangement uses TRBV6-4 and TRBJ2-1; 7 nucleotides agree with TRBD2. The germline gives CDR1 MRHNA, CDR2 SNTAGT. With V trimmed by 3 bases and J by 7 bases, 12 bases remained unmatched. The length of the CDR3 is 16 residues. Written as DNA, the CDR3 is TGTGCCAGCAGTGAGGCGGGGGAAGGGGCGCTTAATGAGCAGTTCTTC. This encodes CASSEAGEGALNEQFF.

The chain employs TRBV6-5 and TRBJ1-4, with TRBD1 as a possible D gene (6 bases). V dropped 5 bases and J dropped 5 bases, with 15 bases sitting between them. Germline CDR1 MNHEY, CDR2 SVGAGI. There are 15 residues in the CDR3. CDR3 sequence reads: CASSKQSQGNEKLFF. The CDR3 bases are TGTGCCAGCAGTAAACAGTCACAGGGAAATGAAAAACTGTTTTTT.

The chain has TRBV7-2 and TRBJ2-7; D is ambiguous. Deletions cut 5 bases from V and 2 bases from J, with 4 bases between. CDR1 is SGHTA, CDR2 FQGNSA, per germline. The CDR3 is 11 amino acids. In nucleotides, the CDR3 is TGTGCCAGCAGCACTGCCTACGAGCAGTACTTC. Translated, it gives CASSTAYEQYF.